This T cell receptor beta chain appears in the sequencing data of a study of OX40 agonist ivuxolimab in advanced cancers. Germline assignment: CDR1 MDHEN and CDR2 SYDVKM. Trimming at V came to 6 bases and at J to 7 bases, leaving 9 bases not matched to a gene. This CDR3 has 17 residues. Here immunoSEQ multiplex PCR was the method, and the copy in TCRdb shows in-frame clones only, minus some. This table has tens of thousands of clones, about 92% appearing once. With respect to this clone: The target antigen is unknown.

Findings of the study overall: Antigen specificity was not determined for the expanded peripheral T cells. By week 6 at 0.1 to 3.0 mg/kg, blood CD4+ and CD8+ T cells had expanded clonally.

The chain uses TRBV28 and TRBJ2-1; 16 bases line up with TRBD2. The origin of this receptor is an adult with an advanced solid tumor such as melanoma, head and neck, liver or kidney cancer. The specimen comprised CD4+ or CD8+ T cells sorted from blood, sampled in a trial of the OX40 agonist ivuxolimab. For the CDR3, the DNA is TGTGCCAGCAGCCTAGGGACTAGCGGGAGGGTTTTGAATGAGCAGTTCTTC. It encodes CASSLGTSGRVLNEQFF.